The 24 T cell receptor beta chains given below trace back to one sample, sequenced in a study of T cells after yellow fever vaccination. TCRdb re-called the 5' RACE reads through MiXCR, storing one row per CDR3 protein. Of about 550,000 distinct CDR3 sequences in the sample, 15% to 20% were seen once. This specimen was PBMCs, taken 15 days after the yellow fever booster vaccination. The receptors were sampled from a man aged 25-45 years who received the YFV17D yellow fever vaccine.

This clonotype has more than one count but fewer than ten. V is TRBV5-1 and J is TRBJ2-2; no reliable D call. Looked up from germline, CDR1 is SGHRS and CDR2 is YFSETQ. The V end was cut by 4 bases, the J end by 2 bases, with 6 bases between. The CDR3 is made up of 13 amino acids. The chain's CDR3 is CASSIDNTGELFF. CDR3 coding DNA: TGCGCCAGCAGCATCGACAACACCGGGGAGCTGTTTTTT.

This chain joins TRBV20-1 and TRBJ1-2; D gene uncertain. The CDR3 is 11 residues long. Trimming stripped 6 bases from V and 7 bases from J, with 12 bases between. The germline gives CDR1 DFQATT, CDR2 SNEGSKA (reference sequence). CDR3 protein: CSARQSFGYTF. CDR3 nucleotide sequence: TGCAGTGCAAGGCAGTCCTTTGGCTACACCTTC.

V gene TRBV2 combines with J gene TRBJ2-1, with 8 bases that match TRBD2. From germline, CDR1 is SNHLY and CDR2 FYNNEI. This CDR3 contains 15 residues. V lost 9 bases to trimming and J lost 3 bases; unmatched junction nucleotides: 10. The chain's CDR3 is CASSIAGGGYNEQFF. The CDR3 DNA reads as TGTGCCAGTTCGATTGCGGGAGGCGGCTACAATGAGCAGTTCTTC.

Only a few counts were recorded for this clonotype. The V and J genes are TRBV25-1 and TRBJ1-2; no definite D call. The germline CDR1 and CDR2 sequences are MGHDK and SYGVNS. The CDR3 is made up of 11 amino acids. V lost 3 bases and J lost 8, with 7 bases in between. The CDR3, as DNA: TGTGCCAGCAGTGATCTGAGCGGCTACACCTTC. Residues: CASSDLSGYTF.

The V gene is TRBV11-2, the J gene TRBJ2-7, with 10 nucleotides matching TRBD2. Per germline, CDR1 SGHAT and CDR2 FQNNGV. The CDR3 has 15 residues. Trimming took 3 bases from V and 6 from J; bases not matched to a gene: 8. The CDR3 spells CASSFVAGGVGEQYF. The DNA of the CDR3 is TGTGCCAGCAGCTTCGTAGCGGGAGGAGTCGGCGAGCAGTACTTC. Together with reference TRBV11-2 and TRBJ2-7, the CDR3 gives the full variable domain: EAGVAQSPRYKIIEKRQSVAFWCNPISGHATLYWYQQILGQGPKLLIQFQNNGVVDDSQLPKDRFSAERLKGVDSTLKIQPAKLEDSAVYLCASSFVAGGVGEQYFGPGTRLTVT.

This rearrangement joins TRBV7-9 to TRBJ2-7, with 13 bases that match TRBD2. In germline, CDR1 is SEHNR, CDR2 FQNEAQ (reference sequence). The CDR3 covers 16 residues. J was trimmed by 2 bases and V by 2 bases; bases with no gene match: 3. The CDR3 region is CASSLSGTSGAYEQYF. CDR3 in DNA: TGTGCCAGCAGCTTATCCGGGACTAGCGGGGCCTACGAGCAGTACTTC. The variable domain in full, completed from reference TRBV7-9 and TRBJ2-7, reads DTGVSQNPRHKITKRGQNVTFRCDPISEHNRLYWYRQTLGQGPEFLTYFQNEAQLEKSRLLSDRFSAERPKGSFSTLEIQRTEQGDSAMYLCASSLSGTSGAYEQYFGPGTRLTVT.

The CDR3 bases are TGTGCCAGCAGCCCAGGCAGCGGGAGGACCAATACGCAGTATTTT. This translates into CASSPGSGRTNTQYF. This chain uses TRBV4-2 with TRBJ2-3; 9 bases agree with TRBD2. Looked up from germline, CDR1 is LGHNA and CDR2 is YNFKEQ. This CDR3 region has 15 residues. Trimming removed 4 bases from V and 7 bases from J; junction bases left unmatched: 9.

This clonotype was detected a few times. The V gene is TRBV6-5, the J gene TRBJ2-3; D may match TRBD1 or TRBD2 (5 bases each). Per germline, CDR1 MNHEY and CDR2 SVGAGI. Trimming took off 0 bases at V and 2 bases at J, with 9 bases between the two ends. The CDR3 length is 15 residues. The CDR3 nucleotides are TGTGCCAGCAGTTACTCGGGGGTTATCACAGATACGCAGTATTTT. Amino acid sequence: CASSYSGVITDTQYF.

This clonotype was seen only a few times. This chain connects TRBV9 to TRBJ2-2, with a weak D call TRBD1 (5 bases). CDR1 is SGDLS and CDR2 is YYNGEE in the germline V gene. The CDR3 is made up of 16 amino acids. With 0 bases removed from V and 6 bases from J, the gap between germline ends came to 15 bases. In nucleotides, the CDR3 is TGTGCCAGCAGCGTAGATTTGGGGCCTGGCGCCGGGGAGCTGTTTTTT. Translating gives CASSVDLGPGAGELFF.

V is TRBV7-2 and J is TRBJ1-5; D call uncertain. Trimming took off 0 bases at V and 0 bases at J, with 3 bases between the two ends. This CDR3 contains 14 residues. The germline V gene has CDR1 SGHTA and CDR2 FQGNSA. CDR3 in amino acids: CASSLAPSNQPQHF. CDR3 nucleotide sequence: TGTGCCAGCAGCTTAGCGCCTAGCAATCAGCCCCAGCATTTT.

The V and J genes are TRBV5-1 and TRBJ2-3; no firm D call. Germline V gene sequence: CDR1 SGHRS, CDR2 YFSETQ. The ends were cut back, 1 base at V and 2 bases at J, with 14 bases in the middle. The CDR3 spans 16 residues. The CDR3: CASSLKGGWDTDTQYF. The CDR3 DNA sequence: TGCGCCAGCAGCTTGAAAGGTGGATGGGACACAGATACGCAGTATTTT.

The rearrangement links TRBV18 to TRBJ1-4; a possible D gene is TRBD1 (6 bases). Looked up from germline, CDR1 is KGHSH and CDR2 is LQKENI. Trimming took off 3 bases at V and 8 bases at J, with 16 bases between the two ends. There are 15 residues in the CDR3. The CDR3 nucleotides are TGTGCCAGCTCACCGTCCCGGGACATGGGAGAAAAACTGTTTTTT. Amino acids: CASSPSRDMGEKLFF.

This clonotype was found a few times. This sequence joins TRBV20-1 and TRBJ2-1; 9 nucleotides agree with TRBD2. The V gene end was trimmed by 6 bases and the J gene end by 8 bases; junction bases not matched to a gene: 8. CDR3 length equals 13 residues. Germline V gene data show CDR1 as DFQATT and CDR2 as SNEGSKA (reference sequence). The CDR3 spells CSAPPAGGHEQFF. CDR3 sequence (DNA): TGCAGTGCCCCCCCAGCGGGGGGCCATGAGCAGTTCTTC.

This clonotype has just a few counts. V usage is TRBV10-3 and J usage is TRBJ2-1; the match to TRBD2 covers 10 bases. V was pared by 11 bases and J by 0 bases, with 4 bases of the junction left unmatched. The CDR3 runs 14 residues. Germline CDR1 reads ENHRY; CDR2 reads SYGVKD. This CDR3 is CASVAGGSYNEQFF. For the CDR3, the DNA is TGTGCCTCAGTAGCGGGAGGCTCCTACAATGAGCAGTTCTTC.

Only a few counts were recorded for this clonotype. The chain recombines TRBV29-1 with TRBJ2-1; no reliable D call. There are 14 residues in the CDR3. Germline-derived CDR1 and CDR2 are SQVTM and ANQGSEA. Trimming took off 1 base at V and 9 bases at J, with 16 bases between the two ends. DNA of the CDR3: TGCAGCGTTGAAGGGGCCGGTGTGGAAAGTGAGCAGTTCTTC. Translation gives CSVEGAGVESEQFF.

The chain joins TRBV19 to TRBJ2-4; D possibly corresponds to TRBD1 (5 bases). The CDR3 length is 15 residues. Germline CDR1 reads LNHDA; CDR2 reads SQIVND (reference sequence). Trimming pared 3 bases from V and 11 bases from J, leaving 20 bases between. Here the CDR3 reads CASSIISQGQGVQYF. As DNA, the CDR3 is TGTGCCAGTAGTATTATCTCCCAGGGCCAAGGGGTTCAGTACTTC.

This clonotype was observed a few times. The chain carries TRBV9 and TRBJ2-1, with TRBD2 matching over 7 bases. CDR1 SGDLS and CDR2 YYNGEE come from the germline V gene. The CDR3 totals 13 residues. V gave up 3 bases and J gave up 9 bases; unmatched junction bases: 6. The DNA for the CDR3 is TGTGCCAGCAGCGGTCGACTAGCAAGTGAGCAGTTCTTC. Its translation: CASSGRLASEQFF.

The CDR3 sequence is CASSYSSGPNEKLFF. The CDR3 DNA sequence: TGTGCCAGCAGTTACTCATCAGGGCCCAATGAAAAACTGTTTTTT. J is TRBJ1-4 and V is TRBV6-5; D may be TRBD1 (5 bases). Trimming left V 0 bases short and J 5 bases short, with 10 bases between. CDR3 size: 15 residues. From germline, CDR1 is MNHEY and CDR2 SVGAGI.

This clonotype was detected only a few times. CDR3 in DNA: TGTGCCAGCAGCTTAGGGCAGATCCTCCAAGAGACCCAGTACTTC. Amino acids: CASSLGQILQETQYF. The gene calls are TRBV7-9 and TRBJ2-5; no clear D. The CDR3 loop spans 15 amino acids. Germline V gene data show CDR1 as SEHNR and CDR2 as FQNEAQ (reference sequence). V shed 1 base and J shed 1 base, with 10 bases lying between them.

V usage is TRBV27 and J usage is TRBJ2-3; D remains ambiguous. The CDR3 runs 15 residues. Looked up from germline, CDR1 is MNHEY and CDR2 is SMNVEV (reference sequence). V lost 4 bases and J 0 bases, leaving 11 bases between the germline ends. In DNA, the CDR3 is TGTGCCAGCAGTTACCGGAGAAGGAGCACAGATACGCAGTATTTT. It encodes CASSYRRRSTDTQYF.

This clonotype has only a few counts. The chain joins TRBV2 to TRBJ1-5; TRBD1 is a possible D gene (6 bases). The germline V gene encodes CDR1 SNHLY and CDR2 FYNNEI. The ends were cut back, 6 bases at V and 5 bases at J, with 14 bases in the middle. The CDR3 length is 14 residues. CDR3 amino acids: CASRYRDIDQPQHF. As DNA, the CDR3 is TGTGCCAGCAGGTACCGGGACATAGATCAGCCCCAGCATTTT.

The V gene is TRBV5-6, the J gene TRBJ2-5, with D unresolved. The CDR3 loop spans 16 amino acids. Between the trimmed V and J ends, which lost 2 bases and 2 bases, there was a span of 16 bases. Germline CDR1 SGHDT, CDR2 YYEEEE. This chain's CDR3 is CASSLFQGRRQETQYF. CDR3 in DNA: TGTGCCAGCAGCTTATTTCAAGGACGCCGGCAAGAGACCCAGTACTTC.

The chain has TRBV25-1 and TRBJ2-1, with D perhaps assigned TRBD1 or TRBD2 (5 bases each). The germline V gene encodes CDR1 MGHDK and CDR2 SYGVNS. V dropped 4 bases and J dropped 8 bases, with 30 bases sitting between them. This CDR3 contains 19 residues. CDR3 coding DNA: TGTGCCAGCAGTGTCCCGCTGGGGGTCGGGGAGAAGGTTAGGGATGAGCAGTTCTTC. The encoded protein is CASSVPLGVGEKVRDEQFF.

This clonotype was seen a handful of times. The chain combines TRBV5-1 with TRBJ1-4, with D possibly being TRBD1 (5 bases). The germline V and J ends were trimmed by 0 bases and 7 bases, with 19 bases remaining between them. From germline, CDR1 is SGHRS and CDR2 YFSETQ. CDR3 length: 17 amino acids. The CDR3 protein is CASSLAGQSGVREKLFF. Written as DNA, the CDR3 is TGCGCCAGCAGCTTGGCCGGTCAGTCGGGGGTTCGTGAAAAACTGTTTTTT.